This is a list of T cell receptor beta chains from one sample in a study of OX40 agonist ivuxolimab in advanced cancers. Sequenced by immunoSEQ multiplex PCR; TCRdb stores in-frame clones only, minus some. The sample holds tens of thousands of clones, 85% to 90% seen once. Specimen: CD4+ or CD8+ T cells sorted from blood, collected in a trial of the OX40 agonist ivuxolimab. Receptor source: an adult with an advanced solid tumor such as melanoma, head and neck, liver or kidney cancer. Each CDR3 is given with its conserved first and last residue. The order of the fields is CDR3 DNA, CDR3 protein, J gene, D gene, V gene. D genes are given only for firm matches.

TGTGCCAGTAGTATCGAGGGAAGGGGAGGCTACACCTTC | CASSIEGRGGYTF | TRBJ1-2 | NA | TRBV19
TGTGCCAGCACCTTAAGGGACAGGGGGCAATTTGACGAGCAGTACTTC | CASTLRDRGQFDEQYF | TRBJ2-7 | TRBD1 | TRBV5-4
TGTGCCAGTAGTATAGATCACAGATCCTATGGCTACACCTTC | CASSIDHRSYGYTF | TRBJ1-2 | NA | TRBV19
TGTGCCAGCAGTGAACTAGAGCTGTTTTTT | CASSELELFF | TRBJ2-2 | NA | TRBV2
TGTGCCAGCAGCCTATTCCCGAACACCGGGGAGCTGTTTTTT | CASSLFPNTGELFF | TRBJ2-2 | NA | TRBV7-9
TGCGCCAGCAGTCAATCGAAGATGATGTCGGGGGAGACCCAGTACTTC | CASSQSKMMSGETQYF | TRBJ2-5 | NA | TRBV23-1
TGTGCCAGCTCATCGGGACAGGGTCGGGAGACCCAGTACTTC | CASSSGQGRETQYF | TRBJ2-5 | TRBD1 | TRBV18
TGTGCCAGTAGCTCTTCGGGGGGCCCATACGAGCAGTACTTC | CASSSSGGPYEQYF | TRBJ2-7 | NA | TRBV19
TGTGCCAGCAGTTTCTCTCCGGGGGCATATGGCTACACCTTC | CASSFSPGAYGYTF | TRBJ1-2 | NA | TRBV6-4
TGTGCCAGTAGTATGGGTCCCCTGAGAGGCCCTGGGGCCAACGTCCTGACTTTC | CASSMGPLRGPGANVLTF | TRBJ2-6 | NA | TRBV19
TGCGCCAGCAGCTTAGCTAGTACAGGAGTAACAGATACGCAGTATTTT | CASSLASTGVTDTQYF | TRBJ2-3 | NA | TRBV5-1
TGTGCCAGCAGCTTATCCCAGCGGGGCTACAATGAGCAGTTCTTC | CASSLSQRGYNEQFF | TRBJ2-1 | TRBD2 | TRBV7-3
TGCGCCAGCAGCTTGGTTAGCGCTAGCACAGATACGCAGTATTTT | CASSLVSASTDTQYF | TRBJ2-3 | NA | TRBV5-1
TGTGCCAGCAGCGTCCTTAGCGGGAGAGGGGCAGATACGCAGTATTTT | CASSVLSGRGADTQYF | TRBJ2-3 | TRBD2 | TRBV9
TGCGCCAGCAGCCAGCCGTTTAGGGGCAACACCGGGGAGCTGTTTTTT | CASSQPFRGNTGELFF | TRBJ2-2 | NA | TRBV4-1
TGTGCCACCCCGGGGGGACTAGCGGACAATGAGCAGTTCTTC | CATPGGLADNEQFF | TRBJ2-1 | TRBD2 | TRBV6-4
TGTGCCAGCAGCTTAGCCCCGACAGGGACACTATCCTACGAGCAGTACTTC | CASSLAPTGTLSYEQYF | TRBJ2-7 | TRBD1 | TRBV7-6
TGCACCAGCAGCCACAATAGCGGGGGGGACTACGAGCAGTACTTC | CTSSHNSGGDYEQYF | TRBJ2-7 | NA | TRBV1
TGCGCCAGCAGCTCGACAGTTGGCTATGGCTACACCTTC | CASSSTVGYGYTF | TRBJ1-2 | NA | TRBV5-1
TGCGCCAGCAGCCCTTCAGTTAACTCTGGAAACACCATATATTTT | CASSPSVNSGNTIYF | TRBJ1-3 | NA | TRBV4-1
TGTGCCAGCAGCTTACTGCGGGGACTAGCGGGAGAGGCTGGTGAGCAGTTCTTC | CASSLLRGLAGEAGEQFF | TRBJ2-1 | TRBD2 | TRBV7-2